Shown below are 14 T cell receptor beta chains from a single sample sequenced in a study of shared clonotypes between healthy human individuals (TCRdb year 2020). The method behind the library was the immunoSEQ multiplex PCR assay. TCRdb carries this immuneACCESS record with in-frame sequences only. Its versions omit some clonotypes, under half of them owing to an unresolved V gene in the studies checked, with the rest unexplained. The sample yields some 1.4 million clones; roughly 96% were counted once. Roughly 1.2% of the sample is in the top ten clones. The material sequenced was naive CD4+ T cells sorted from blood. The cell subset or site label corresponds to: CD45RA+ positively selected. These receptors were obtained from a young man in good health.

A remark on this clone: Within the sample, other DNA sequences also encode this same CDR3. The J gene is TRBJ2-7, the V gene TRBV7-9; D ambiguous. The V gene lost 4 bases and the J gene lost 0 bases, with 4 bases spanning the gap. The germline V gene encodes CDR1 SEHNR and CDR2 FQNEAQ (reference sequence). The CDR3 has 12 residues. The CDR3 here is CASSSSSYEQYF. The CDR3 coding sequence is TGTGCCAGCAGCTCGTCCTCCTACGAGCAGTACTTC.

This chain connects TRBV15 to TRBJ2-3; TRBD2 matches at 7 bases. Per the germline V gene, CDR1 is LNHNV and CDR2 is YYDKDF (reference sequence). The CDR3 is 16 residues long. Trimming cost V 1 base and J 1 base; bases outside gene matches: 5. CDR3 DNA: TGTGCCACCAGCAGAGCGGGCGGGAGAGGCACAGATACGCAGTATTTT. This codes for CATSRAGGRGTDTQYF.

The CDR3 is CASSPLQGGLTGELFF. The CDR3 DNA is TGTGCCAGCAGTCCCTTACAGGGCGGGCTAACCGGGGAGCTGTTTTTT. V and J are TRBV28 and TRBJ2-2; possibly TRBD1 for D (6 bases). This CDR3 contains 16 residues. The germline gives CDR1 MDHEN, CDR2 SYDVKM. V lost 5 bases and J 5 bases, leaving 18 bases between the germline ends.

The genes are TRBV19 and TRBJ1-5; D is undetermined. Trimming removed 6 bases at V and 6 bases at J, with 12 bases between. Germline V gives CDR1 LNHDA, CDR2 SQIVND (reference sequence). The length of the CDR3 is 13 residues. The CDR3 DNA reads TGTGCCAGTAGCACCTTGGCCGGTCAGCCCCAGCATTTT. Translating gives CASSTLAGQPQHF.

The table lists this clone with a count of one. This chain connects TRBV5-4 to TRBJ1-2; D ambiguous. The CDR3 sequence is 16 residues long. V lost 3 bases and J 5 bases, leaving 20 bases between the germline ends. The V gene's germline CDR1 is SGHNT and CDR2 YYREEE (reference sequence). The CDR3 loop reads CASSSQSPGRLYGYTF. DNA for the CDR3: TGTGCCAGCAGCTCCCAGAGTCCAGGACGGCTTTATGGCTACACCTTC. Combining the CDR3 with reference TRBV5-4 and TRBJ1-2 gives the whole variable domain ETGVTQSPTHLIKTRGQQVTLRCSSQSGHNTVSWYQQALGQGPQFIFQYYREEENGRGNFPPRFSGLQFPNYSSELNVNALELDDSALYLCASSSQSPGRLYGYTFGSGTRLTVV.

This chain joins TRBV27 and TRBJ2-1, with no clear D. Germline V gene sequence: CDR1 MNHEY, CDR2 SMNVEV (reference sequence). The CDR3 spans 16 residues. Trimming shortened V by 5 bases and J by 4 bases, and 18 bases separated the two germline ends. DNA for the CDR3: TGTGCCAGCAGTCCTCACGTAGGGATTATATACAATGAGCAGTTCTTC. Translation gives CASSPHVGIIYNEQFF.

The V gene is TRBV28, the J gene TRBJ2-5; maybe TRBD2 (6 bases). Germline CDR1 reads MDHEN; CDR2 reads SYDVKM. The V end was cut by 8 bases, the J end by 1 base, with 20 bases between. The CDR3 consists of 16 residues. CDR3 in amino acids: CASGGFRGRRQETQYF. The CDR3 DNA reads as TGTGCCAGCGGGGGGTTTAGGGGCAGGCGCCAAGAGACCCAGTACTTC.

J is TRBJ2-7 and V is TRBV5-4, with 10 bases lining up with TRBD2. The CDR3 spans 15 residues. Germline V gives CDR1 SGHNT, CDR2 YYREEE (reference sequence). V lost 1 base, J lost 4 bases, and 5 bases stayed unmatched. CDR3 nucleotides: TGTGCCAGCAGCTTGAGAACTAGCGGGGTATACGAGCAGTACTTC. Its protein product is CASSLRTSGVYEQYF. The full variable domain, its missing parts supplied by reference TRBV5-4 and TRBJ2-7, is ETGVTQSPTHLIKTRGQQVTLRCSSQSGHNTVSWYQQALGQGPQFIFQYYREEENGRGNFPPRFSGLQFPNYSSELNVNALELDDSALYLCASSLRTSGVYEQYFGPGTRLTVT.

The chain employs TRBV28 and TRBJ1-4; D remains ambiguous. The CDR3 loop spans 13 amino acids. The V end lost 2 bases, the J end lost 3 bases, and 4 bases lay between the germline ends. Germline loops: CDR1 MDHEN, CDR2 SYDVKM. CDR3 region: CASSLSSNEKLFF. CDR3 nucleotide sequence: TGTGCCAGCAGTTTAAGTTCTAATGAAAAACTGTTTTTT.

The V call is TRBV19, the J call TRBJ2-1; D is perhaps TRBD1 (6 bases). From germline, CDR1 is LNHDA and CDR2 SQIVND (reference sequence). There are 13 residues in the CDR3. V dropped 2 bases and J dropped 8 bases, with 10 bases sitting between them. The CDR3: CASSIPRGDEQFF. Written as DNA, the CDR3 is TGTGCCAGTAGTATACCCAGGGGAGATGAGCAGTTCTTC.

This clone was counted a single time. The CDR3: CASSLARGATDTQYF. The CDR3 coding sequence is TGTGCCAGCAGCTTAGCACGGGGAGCAACAGATACGCAGTATTTT. The V and J genes are TRBV7-9 and TRBJ2-3; a weak D match, TRBD2 (5 bases). This CDR3 comprises 15 residues. CDR1 and CDR2 (germline): SEHNR, FQNEAQ (reference sequence). V shed 0 bases and J shed 3 bases, with 10 bases lying between them.

CDR3 sequence: CASKGLADTYEQYF. CDR3 nucleotides: TGTGCCAGCAAAGGACTAGCGGACACCTACGAGCAGTACTTC. V usage is TRBV27 and J usage is TRBJ2-7; 10 bases are a match to TRBD2. This CDR3 spans 14 amino acids. Germline lookup yields CDR1 MNHEY and CDR2 SMNVEV (reference sequence). V lost 7 bases, J lost 2 bases, and 5 bases stayed unmatched.

This clone was observed a single time. The CDR3 nucleotides read TGTGCCAGCAGCCCGGACAGGGGCTTCTCTGGAAACACCATATATTTT. As protein: CASSPDRGFSGNTIYF. This rearrangement joins TRBV11-2 to TRBJ1-3; 9 bases fit TRBD1. The germline CDR1 and CDR2 sequences are SGHAT and FQNNGV. V was pared by 5 bases and J by 0 bases, with 5 bases of the junction left unmatched. The length of the CDR3 is 16 residues. Supplemented by reference TRBV11-2 and TRBJ1-3, the full variable domain reads EAGVAQSPRYKIIEKRQSVAFWCNPISGHATLYWYQQILGQGPKLLIQFQNNGVVDDSQLPKDRFSAERLKGVDSTLKIQPAKLEDSAVYLCASSPDRGFSGNTIYFGEGSWLTVV.

This clone was found once. The rearrangement links TRBV7-3 to TRBJ2-3; TRBD2 is a possible D gene (6 bases). Germline loops: CDR1 SGHTA, CDR2 FQGTGA. Trimming left V 5 bases short and J 2 bases short, with 14 bases between. The CDR3 spans 15 residues. CDR3 residues: CASSPTRALTDTQYF. The DNA of the CDR3 is TGTGCCAGCAGCCCGACTAGGGCCCTCACAGATACGCAGTATTTT. The whole variable domain, remainder taken from reference TRBV7-3 and TRBJ2-3, is GAGVSQTPSNKVTEKGKYVELRCDPISGHTALYWYRQSLGQGPEFLIYFQGTGAADDSGLPNDRFFAVRPEGSVSTLKIQRTERGDSAVYLCASSPTRALTDTQYFGPGTRLTVL.